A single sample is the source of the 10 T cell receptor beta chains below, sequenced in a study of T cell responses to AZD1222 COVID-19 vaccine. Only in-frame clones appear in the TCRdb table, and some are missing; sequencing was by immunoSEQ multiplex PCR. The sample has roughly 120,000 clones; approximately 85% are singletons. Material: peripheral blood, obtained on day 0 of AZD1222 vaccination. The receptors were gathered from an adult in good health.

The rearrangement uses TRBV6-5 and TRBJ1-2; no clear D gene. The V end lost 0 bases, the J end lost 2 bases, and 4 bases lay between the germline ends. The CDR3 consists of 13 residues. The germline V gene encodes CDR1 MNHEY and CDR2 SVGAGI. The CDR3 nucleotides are TGTGCCAGCAGTTACTCAGTGAACTATGGCTACACCTTC. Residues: CASSYSVNYGYTF.

The CDR3 DNA follows: TGCGCCAGCAGCCAAGATTGGGCCACTGAAGCTTTCTTT. It is translated as CASSQDWATEAFF. The chain links TRBV4-3 to TRBJ1-1; D is ambiguous. This CDR3 spans 13 amino acids. The germline V gene encodes CDR1 LGHNA and CDR2 YSLEER. V lost 0 bases to trimming and J lost 4 bases, with 6 bases between them.

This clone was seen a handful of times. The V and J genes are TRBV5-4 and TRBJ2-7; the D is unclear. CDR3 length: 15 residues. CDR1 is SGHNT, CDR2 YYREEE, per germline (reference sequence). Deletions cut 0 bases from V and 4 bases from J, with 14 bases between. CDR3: CASSLDTGGEYEQYF. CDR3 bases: TGTGCCAGCAGCTTGGACACCGGCGGAGAATACGAGCAGTACTTC.

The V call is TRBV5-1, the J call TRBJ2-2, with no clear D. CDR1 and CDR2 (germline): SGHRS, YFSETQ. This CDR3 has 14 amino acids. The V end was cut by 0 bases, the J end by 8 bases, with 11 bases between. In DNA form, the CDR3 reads TGCGCCAGCAGCTTGGAGGCGAGAGTGGGGGAGCTGTTTTTT. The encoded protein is CASSLEARVGELFF.

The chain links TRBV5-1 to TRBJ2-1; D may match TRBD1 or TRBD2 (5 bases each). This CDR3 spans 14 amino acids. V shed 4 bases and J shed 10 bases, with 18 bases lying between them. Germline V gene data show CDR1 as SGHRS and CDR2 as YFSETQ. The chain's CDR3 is CASSGTTLRDEQFF. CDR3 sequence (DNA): TGCGCCAGCAGCGGCACCACACTCCGGGACGAGCAGTTCTTC.

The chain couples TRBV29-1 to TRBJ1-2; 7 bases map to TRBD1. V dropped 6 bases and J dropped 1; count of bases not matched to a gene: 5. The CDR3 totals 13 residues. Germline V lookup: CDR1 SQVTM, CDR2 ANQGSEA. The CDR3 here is CSVPGGFNYGYTF. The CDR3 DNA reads TGCAGCGTACCAGGGGGGTTTAACTATGGCTACACCTTC.

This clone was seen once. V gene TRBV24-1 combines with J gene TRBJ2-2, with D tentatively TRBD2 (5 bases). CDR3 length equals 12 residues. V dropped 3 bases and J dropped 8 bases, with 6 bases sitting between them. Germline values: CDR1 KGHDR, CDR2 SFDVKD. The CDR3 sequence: CATSDEGGELFF. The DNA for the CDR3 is TGTGCCACCAGTGATGAGGGTGGGGAGCTGTTTTTT.

The CDR3 region is CASSLFRATEAFF. CDR3 coding DNA: TGTGCCAGCAGCTTGTTTCGGGCTACTGAAGCTTTCTTT. This sequence joins TRBV5-4 and TRBJ1-1, with no clear D. V lost 1 base to trimming and J lost 5 bases, with 9 bases between them. CDR3 length: 13 amino acids. Germline-derived CDR1 and CDR2 are SGHNT and YYREEE (reference sequence).

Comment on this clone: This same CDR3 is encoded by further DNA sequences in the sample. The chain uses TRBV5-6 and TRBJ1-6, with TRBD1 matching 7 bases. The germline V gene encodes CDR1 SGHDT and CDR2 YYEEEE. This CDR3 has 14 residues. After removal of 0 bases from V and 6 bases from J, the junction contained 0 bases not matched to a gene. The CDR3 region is CASSLGTGNSPLHF. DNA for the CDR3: TGTGCCAGCAGCTTGGGGACAGGTAATTCACCCCTCCACTTT.

In DNA, the CDR3 is TGTGCCATCAGTGAGTCGTCCTACGAGCAGTACTTC. Protein sequence: CAISESSYEQYF. V usage is TRBV10-3 and J usage is TRBJ2-7; D not certain. V lost 0 bases to trimming and J lost 1 base, with 1 base between them. The germline gives CDR1 ENHRY, CDR2 SYGVKD. This CDR3 has 12 residues.